This TCR beta chain was obtained from a study of blood T cell repertoires in COVID-19. J gave up 6 bases and V 5 bases, and 4 bases lay outside the gene matches. The V gene's germline CDR1 is SNHLY and CDR2 FYNNEI. The CDR3 extends over 14 amino acids. Only in-frame clones appear in the TCRdb table, and some are missing; sequencing was by immunoSEQ multiplex PCR. The table lists roughly 310,000 clones, more than 75% of them singletons. The chain carries TRBV2 and TRBJ2-1; 10 nucleotides match TRBD1. This receptor was obtained from a woman between 45 and 65 years old with active or convalescent COVID-19. Sequencing was carried out using peripheral blood. The CDR3 DNA follows: TGTGCCAGCAGTACGACAGGGGGCATCAATGAGCAGTTCTTC. It specifies CASSTTGGINEQFF.